One sample yielded the 3 T cell receptor beta chains listed below, sequenced in a study of alternative splicing in chronic myeloid leukemia remission. Each library started from around 1 ug total RNA with poly-A enrichment. Reanalyzing the bulk RNA-seq reads, TCRdb keeps one entry per CDR3 protein, without DNA. The sample lists about 300 distinct CDR3 sequences; roughly 96% were seen once. The specimen sequenced was PBMCs. The origin of the receptors is a person between 30 and 49 years old in good health.

This clonotype was counted once. The genes are TRBV10-3 and TRBJ2-5; TCRdb picks TRBD1, but there is no DNA to check that call. Germline V gives CDR1 ENHRY, CDR2 SYGVKD. The CDR3 has 13 amino acids. CDR3 amino acids: CAISWTGGETQYF.

The V and J genes are TRBV6-5 and TRBJ1-1. Germline lookup yields CDR1 MNHEY and CDR2 SVGAGI. The length of the CDR3 is 15 residues. CDR3 protein: CASTGGEIFGTEAFF.

The rearrangement uses TRBV15 and TRBJ2-1; TCRdb reports TRBD2, a call that lacks DNA to check it against. Per germline, CDR1 LNHNV and CDR2 YYDKDF (reference sequence). The CDR3 is 14 residues long. The CDR3 loop is CATSRDGPSDEQFF.